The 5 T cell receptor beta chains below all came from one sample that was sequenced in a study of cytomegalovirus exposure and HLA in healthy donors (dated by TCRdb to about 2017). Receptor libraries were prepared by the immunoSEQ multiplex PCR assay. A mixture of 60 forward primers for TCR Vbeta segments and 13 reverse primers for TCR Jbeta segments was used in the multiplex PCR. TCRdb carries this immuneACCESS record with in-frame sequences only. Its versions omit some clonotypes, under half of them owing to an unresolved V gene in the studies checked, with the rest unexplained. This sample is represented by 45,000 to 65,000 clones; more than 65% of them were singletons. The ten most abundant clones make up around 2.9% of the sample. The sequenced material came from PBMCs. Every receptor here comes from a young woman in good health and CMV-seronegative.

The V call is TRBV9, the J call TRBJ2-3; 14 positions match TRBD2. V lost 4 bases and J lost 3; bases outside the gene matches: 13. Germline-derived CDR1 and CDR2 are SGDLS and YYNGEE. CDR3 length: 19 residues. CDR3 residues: CASSPRAGTSGSLTDTQYF. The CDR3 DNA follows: TGTGCCAGCAGCCCTCGCGCCGGGACTAGCGGGAGCTTGACAGATACGCAGTATTTT.

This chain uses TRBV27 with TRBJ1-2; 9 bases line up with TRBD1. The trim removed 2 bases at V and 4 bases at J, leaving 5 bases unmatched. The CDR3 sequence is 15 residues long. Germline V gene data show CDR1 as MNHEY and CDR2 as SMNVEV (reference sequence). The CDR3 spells CASSLRRDRVYGYTF. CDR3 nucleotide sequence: TGTGCCAGCAGTTTAAGGCGGGACAGGGTCTATGGCTACACCTTC.

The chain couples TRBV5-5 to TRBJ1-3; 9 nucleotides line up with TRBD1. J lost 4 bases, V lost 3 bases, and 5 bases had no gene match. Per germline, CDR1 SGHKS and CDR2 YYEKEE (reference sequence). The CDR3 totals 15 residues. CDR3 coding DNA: TGTGCCAGCAGCTGGACCGGGACAGGGGGAAACACCATATATTTT. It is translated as CASSWTGTGGNTIYF. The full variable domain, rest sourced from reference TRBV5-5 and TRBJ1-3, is DAGVTQSPTHLIKTRGQQVTLRCSPISGHKSVSWYQQVLGQGPQFIFQYYEKEERGRGNFPDRFSARQFPNYSSELNVNALLLGDSALYLCASSWTGTGGNTIYFGEGSWLTVV.

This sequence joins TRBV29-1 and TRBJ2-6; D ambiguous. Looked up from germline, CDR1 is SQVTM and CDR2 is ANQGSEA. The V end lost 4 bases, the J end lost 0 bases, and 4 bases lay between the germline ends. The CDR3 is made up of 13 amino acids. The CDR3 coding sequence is TGCAGCGTTGGTTACTCTGGGGCCAACGTCCTGACTTTC. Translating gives CSVGYSGANVLTF.

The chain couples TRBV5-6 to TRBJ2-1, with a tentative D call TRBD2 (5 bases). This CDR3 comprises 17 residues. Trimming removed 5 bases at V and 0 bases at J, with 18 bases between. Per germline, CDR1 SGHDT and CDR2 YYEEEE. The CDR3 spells CASSPTSRGNSYNEQFF. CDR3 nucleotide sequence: TGTGCCAGCAGTCCTACATCCCGGGGAAACTCCTACAATGAGCAGTTCTTC.